This TCR beta chain was retrieved from a study of blood T cells in healthy people across ages. Study-wide points: While age rose, TCR beta diversity per million T cells dropped in a roughly linear way.

Primed by a sample-barcoded 5' primer and a J-beta primer mix, a second PCR proceeded for about 7 to 11 cycles. At least 2.5 million CDR3-containing paired-end reads were obtained per sample. TCRdb passed the 5' RACE reads through MiXCR, listing each CDR3 protein once. The sample has hundreds of thousands of distinct CDR3 sequences, roughly 26% seen once. In its sample, this clonotype was seen a few times. Antigen specificity is unknown. The clonotype comes from a woman older than 75 in good health. Source material: blood.

CDR3 residues: CASSYSGGAEYGYTF. The CDR3 DNA sequence: TGTGCCAGCAGTTACTCGGGGGGCGCGGAGTATGGCTACACCTTC. V gene TRBV6-2 or TRBV6-3 combines with J gene TRBJ1-2, with a possible D match to TRBD1 (6 bases). Trimming pared 0 bases from V and 5 bases from J, leaving 13 bases between. Germline V gene lookup returns CDR1 MNHEY and CDR2 SVGEGT. The CDR3 has 15 residues.